The rows below give T cell receptor beta chains drawn from one sample of a study of PD-1 blockade in classical Hodgkin lymphoma. Libraries were prepared by immunoSEQ multiplex PCR; TCRdb keeps only in-frame clonotypes and omits some of them. This table has fewer than 90,000 clones, around 86% appearing once. The sequences come from peripheral blood mononuclear cells (PBMCs), collected at baseline. These receptor sequences come from a human donor with classical Hodgkin lymphoma. The CDR3 runs from the conserved cysteine through the conserved F or W. Only part of the rows carry a size: once, few, many, or a class if the clone is expanded.

V gene | clone size | CDR3 protein
TRBV29-1 | . | CSVGNQPQHF
TRBV11-2 | . | CASSRDRLTDTQYF
TRBV27 | . | CASSFSLGSTGELFF
TRBV9 | . | CASSPSVTDTQYF
TRBV13 | . | CASSLARLAGVHEQYF
TRBV10-1 | . | CASSESRLGAGADTQYF
TRBV6-5 | once | CASRDWGRRDYGYTF
TRBV29-1 | . | CSVEEVVGKLFF
TRBV5-1 | . | CASSLAGDWGNTIYF
TRBV11-2 | . | CASSSSRTGGNEQYF
TRBV19 | . | CASSNPGDTQYF
TRBV27 | once | CASKGTRLVKGTTGELFF
TRBV27 | . | CASSFSRGGYNEQFF
TRBV11-2 | . | CASSLEGLGSEAFF
TRBV19 | . | CASRGLAGGENEQFF
TRBV5-6 | . | CASSSSMGAGTWVLYF
TRBV7-9 | . | CASSARDWSYEQYF
TRBV10-2 | . | CASVGGYQETQYF
TRBV18 | . | CASSPRSGPGYNEQFF
TRBV30 | . | CAWSVRSLNEQFF
TRBV10-3 | . | CAIRGQGDEKLFF
TRBV4-3 | . | CASSQGGPPFLDTQYF
TRBV7-9 | . | CASSFPTGGLNTEAFF
TRBV5-1 | . | CASTLEAGIGYGYTF
TRBV14 | . | CASSQTANQPQHF
TRBV27 | . | CASRGTGMNTEAFF
TRBV27 | . | CASSRGLPINYGYTF
TRBV10-3 | . | CAIRSRTLEAFF
TRBV27 | . | CASNARRTSNTDTQYF
TRBV6-5 | once | CASRRQWANTGELFF
TRBV30 | . | CAWSVDSDYEQYF
TRBV30 | . | CAWSVPGTGKTDTQYF
TRBV5-1 | . | CAVRGLAGTNTGELFF